This T cell receptor beta chain was found in a study of T cells in Graves' hyperthyroidism and ophthalmopathy. Findings of the study overall: The model foresaw ophthalmopathy a median roughly 6.3 months prior to onset. A model using 13 V-J features told ophthalmopathy apart from stable hyperthyroidism. Among clonotypes expanded in thyroid above 0.001, most were also found in blood.

Diagnostic decisions used clinical symptoms, serum thyroxine and TRAb, thyroid ultrasound and orbital computed tomography. Amplification of TCR beta CDR3 regions was performed using RNA transcripts as template. HTBI primers were the set used in a first-round RT-PCR of the TCR CDR3. TCRdb re-derived calls from the multiplex PCR reads in MiXCR, one entry per CDR3 protein. The table includes 550,000 to 700,000 distinct CDR3 sequences, 40% to 55% detected once. As regards this clonotype: As yet, its antigen is unknown.

The receptor was derived from an adult woman with Graves' disease, either hyperthyroidism or ophthalmopathy (not recorded which). The sequencing sample was made of peripheral blood or thyroid tissue (not recorded which).

The CDR3 DNA is TGTGCCAGCAGCATAAAACAGGGGATGTCGGTTGGCTACACCTTC. This gives the protein CASSIKQGMSVGYTF. The genes are TRBV7-2 and TRBJ1-2, with 7 positions matching TRBD1. CDR1 and CDR2 (germline): SGHTA, FQGNSA. Trimming cost V 5 bases and J 7 bases; bases outside gene matches: 13. This CDR3 spans 15 amino acids.